This T cell receptor (beta chain) is drawn from a study of blood T cell repertoires in COVID-19 (TCRdb year 2020). General notes on the study: Samples from collaborators originated in the United States, Italy and Spain and spanned both the acute and convalescent phases of COVID-19. The material from the prospective study consisted of cDNA or gDNA derived from T cells, B-cell-depleted T cells, or PBMCs. Subjects who had been exposed to COVID-19, were actively infected with it, or had recovered from it provided the deeply sampled blood TCRbeta repertoires that made up the dataset. A freely available public database, intended as a resource for researchers studying the immune response to SARS-CoV-2, is where the repertoires were released. The samples were drawn from two sources: the first 160 participants of the ongoing ImmuneRACE study, and 1,000 to 1,500 subjects contributed by 6 global collaborators. Sample metadata almost always included a de-identified subject ID, COVID-19 status, age in years and sex. HLA class I and class II types, where available, came from metadata supplied by the sample provider rather than from assay-based typing. General conclusions and limits of the study: Clinical and demographic metadata were provided uncurated, with the amount varying by source and participant.

Germline trimming: 5 bases from V, 8 bases from J; junction bases outside gene matches: 11. The CDR3 holds 15 amino acids from the cysteine to the phenylalanine. Of the read, only the CDR3 DNA is kept; its 45 bases are in frame from base 1. The germline V gene sets CDR1 to SGHVS and CDR2 to FNYEAQ. As to this clone: Its antigen remains unidentified. No base quality information exists; no much larger clone differs at one position.

Each collaborating institution followed its own protocols to collect whole blood in K2EDTA tubes. For TCRbeta analysis, collaborators shipped samples in one of three forms: frozen whole blood, isolated PBMCs, or DNA extracted from either of those sample types. TCRbeta CDR3 regions were amplified from genomic DNA using the immunoSEQ Assay, a bias-controlled multiplex PCR. The study's processing was this. The number of nucleated cells in each sample was estimated by amplification of reference gene primers within the assay. To quantify the absolute abundance of each unique TCRbeta CDR3 rearrangement, sequence reads were collapsed and filtered. Productive Simpson clonality was computed per sample as the square root of Simpson's diversity index over productive rearrangements. As stored in TCRdb, this immuneACCESS dataset retains in-frame rearrangements with V and J assigned. A fraction of the clones does not appear; measured against another copy, unresolved V genes explain less than half of the discrepancy, and the remainder lacks a known reason. That table gives V, J and clone size, and the DNA gave D and trimming. This sample is represented by more than 45,000 clones; 83% of them were singletons. The top ten hold around 8% of the sample.

The sequence links TRBV7-6 to TRBJ2-1; 8 central bases correspond to TRBD2. This clonotype originated in a man older than 75 in a cohort sampled during active COVID-19. Sequencing was done on a sample of peripheral blood. The DNA sequence is as follows: TGTGCCAGCAGCCCTCGGGACACCGGGGGGGATGAGCAGTTCTTC. Its translation reads: CASSPRDTGGDEQFF.